These T cell receptor beta chains were read from a single sample in a study of T cell repertoires in cytomegalovirus infection. TCRdb analysed the reads with MiXCR anew, one entry per CDR3 protein. The table has almost 550,000 distinct CDR3 sequences, about 17% seen once; the top ten hold under 30%. What was sequenced was CD8+ T cells from PBMCs. Every receptor here comes from a human donor in good health (CMV status not recorded). Some clones in this sample may be carry-over from other donors' samples. Both conserved end residues are part of each CDR3. A D gene is named only where the DNA matches it firmly. Only some rows state a clone size, as once, few, many or a class for expanded clones.

J	D	V	size	length	CDR3	DNA
TRBJ1-1	.	TRBV7-3	many	15	CASSIQGGAGTEAFF	TGTGCCAGCAGCATCCAAGGGGGGGCCGGCACTGAAGCTTTCTTT
TRBJ1-2	.	TRBV18	.	14	CASSPPQGHYGYTF	TGTGCCAGCTCACCCCCCCAGGGGCACTATGGCTACACCTTC
TRBJ1-4	TRBD1	TRBV7-8	many	14	CASSLGQGARKLFF	TGTGCCAGCAGCCTGGGACAGGGGGCGCGGAAACTGTTTTTT
TRBJ1-2	.	TRBV6-2/TRBV6-3	.	13	CASSYDPNYGYTF	TGTGCCAGCAGTTACGATCCCAACTATGGCTACACCTTC
TRBJ1-5	.	TRBV6-2/TRBV6-3	few	17	CASSYEQGRFSNQPQHF	TGTGCCAGCAGTTACGAACAGGGAAGATTTAGCAATCAGCCCCAGCATTTT
TRBJ1-1	.	TRBV7-3	few	13	CASSAGTSSEAFF	TGTGCCAGCAGCGCCGGGACAAGCTCTGAAGCTTTCTTT
TRBJ1-2	.	TRBV18	few	14	CASSPPQDYYGYTF	TGTGCCAGCTCACCACCTCAGGACTACTATGGCTACACCTTC
TRBJ1-2	.	TRBV27	many	13	CASSSPGDYGYTF	TGTGCCAGCAGCTCTCCGGGGGACTATGGCTACACCTTC
TRBJ2-7	.	TRBV20-1	.	14	CSARRGDYSYVQYF	TGCAGTGCTAGACGGGGTGACTATTCCTACGTGCAGTACTTC
TRBJ2-3	TRBD2	TRBV19	few	15	CASSIGGTSGDTQYF	TGTGCCAGTAGTATCGGAGGGACTAGCGGAGATACGCAGTATTTT
TRBJ1-5	.	TRBV9	.	14	CASSVWDGNQPQHF	TGTGCCAGCAGCGTTTGGGACGGAAATCAGCCCCAGCATTTT
TRBJ1-1	TRBD1	TRBV27	few	17	CASSSLGTGLLNTEAFF	TGTGCCAGCAGCTCATTGGGGACAGGGCTTTTGAACACTGAAGCTTTCTTT
TRBJ2-7	TRBD2	TRBV27	.	14	CATWGGTSGYEQYF	TGTGCCACCTGGGGGGGGACTAGCGGATACGAGCAGTACTTC
TRBJ1-2	.	TRBV2	many	15	CASSEARAGDYGYTF	TGTGCCAGCAGTGAAGCGCGAGCAGGGGACTATGGCTACACCTTC
TRBJ1-1	.	TRBV4-2	many	16	CASSQVRAGEATEAFF	TGTGCCAGCAGCCAAGTACGTGCAGGGGAGGCCACTGAAGCTTTCTTT
TRBJ1-2	.	TRBV29-1	few	12	CSVVGPPYGYTF	TGCAGCGTTGTTGGGCCGCCCTATGGCTACACCTTC
TRBJ2-3	.	TRBV7-9	many	12	CASSLQEDTQYF	TGTGCCAGCAGCCTGCAAGAGGATACGCAGTATTTT
TRBJ2-1	.	TRBV27	few	15	CASSPRDSRPGEQFF	TGTGCCAGCAGTCCGCGGGACTCCAGGCCAGGTGAGCAGTTCTTC
TRBJ1-6	TRBD1	TRBV27	few	18	CASSGRGTDFNYNSPLHF	TGTGCCAGCAGTGGACGGGGGACAGACTTTAACTATAATTCACCCCTCCACTTT
TRBJ2-5	.	TRBV29-1	few	14	CSVETVVSQETQYF	TGCAGCGTTGAAACCGTAGTGAGCCAAGAGACCCAGTACTTC
TRBJ1-1	TRBD1	TRBV7-3	many	14	CASSPRDRGPEAFF	TGTGCCAGCAGCCCCCGGGACAGGGGACCTGAAGCTTTCTTT
TRBJ2-7	TRBD2	TRBV28	many	16	CASSPSRTSGRAPQYF	TGTGCCAGCAGTCCTTCACGGACTAGCGGGAGGGCTCCGCAGTACTTC
TRBJ2-7	TRBD1	TRBV4-1	.	16	CASSQAQGQGYHEQYF	TGCGCCAGCAGCCAAGCCCAAGGACAGGGGTACCACGAGCAGTACTTC
TRBJ1-2	.	TRBV5-6	few	16	CASSSLQIGASYGYTF	TGTGCCAGCAGCTCGTTGCAGATCGGGGCGAGCTATGGCTACACCTTC
TRBJ2-7	TRBD1	TRBV28	many	15	CASSLTPGQGHEQYF	TGTGCCAGCAGTTTAACCCCGGGACAGGGGCACGAGCAGTACTTC
TRBJ1-2	.	TRBV7-9	many	15	CASSRGEGINYGYTF	TGTGCCAGCAGCCGAGGGGAAGGGATCAACTATGGCTACACCTTC
TRBJ1-2	.	TRBV5-5	many	15	CASSLELREINGYTF	TGTGCCAGCAGCTTGGAACTCAGGGAGATAAATGGCTACACCTTC
TRBJ2-1	TRBD2	TRBV2	once	14	CASPRGGRGNEQFF	TGTGCCAGCCCTCGGGGGGGGAGAGGGAATGAGCAGTTCTTC
TRBJ1-2	.	TRBV6-7	few	13	CASSYLENYGYTF	TGTGCCAGCAGTTATCTCGAAAACTATGGCTACACCTTC
TRBJ2-7	TRBD2	TRBV6-1	many	20	CASSEMELAGPTGFPYEQYF	TGTGCCAGCAGTGAAATGGAACTAGCGGGACCTACTGGGTTCCCCTACGAGCAGTACTTC
TRBJ1-3	.	TRBV20-1	few	19	CSARGALTEEQVSGNTIYF	TGCAGTGCTAGAGGTGCTCTGACCGAAGAACAGGTGTCTGGAAACACCATATATTTT
TRBJ2-1	.	TRBV13	few	13	CASSLGLATEQFF	TGTGCCAGCAGCTTAGGCCTCGCGACAGAGCAGTTCTTC
TRBJ2-1	TRBD2	TRBV6-1	many	14	CAIKTSGRYNEQFF	TGTGCCATCAAGACTAGCGGGCGCTACAATGAGCAGTTCTTC